This TCR beta chain emerged from a study of T cell responses to AZD1222 COVID-19 vaccine (dated by TCRdb to the early 2020s). Notes on the research overall: AZD1222 recipients with second doses at about 4 weeks or about 12 weeks were pooled, because spike-specific TCR depth and breadth did not differ between schedules. TCR sequencing covered fewer than 250 trial participants: approximately 200 given two doses of AZD1222 and about 26 given two doses of MenACWY control vaccine. Enrollment into the trials was organized by age into subgroups of 18-55, 56-69 and 70-plus years, and those subgroups contained roughly 150, 30 and 60 TCR-sequenced participants, respectively. The full study reports these points: Participants were mostly white British and included more females than males, and it was suggested by the authors that clonal diversity may have been underestimated. The 56-69-year group was small, and its depth increase did not reach significance, likely because of low power. Spike-specific TCR breadth and depth rose significantly after two AZD1222 doses compared with day 0 and with MenACWY recipients. Nearly half of unique spike-specific TCRs reportedly recognized epitopes outside regions mutated in the B.1.351 and B.1.1.7 variants. No day 14 peak-response samples were available, so repertoires were characterized only after the peak T cell response. The vaccine-associated CD4 TCRs covered the entire spike protein, and the dominant responses fell in regions 160-218 and 743-854. Conclusions about previously exposed vaccinees were limited because only a handful of AZD1222 recipients were SARS-CoV-2 seropositive at baseline.

Details on this clone: Its antigen is still unknown. Per-nucleotide qualities are absent, and no much larger clonotype sits a single base away.

The CDR3 regions of human TCRbeta chains were subjected to immunosequencing. Under the source paper's analysis protocol: Repertoire TCRs were checked for matches against a reference library of SARS-CoV-2-specific TCRs that had been generated using the MIRA antigen-specificity platform. Breadth was defined as the fraction of unique TCRs that were SARS-CoV-2-associated. Depth was defined as the fraction of total T cells that were SARS-CoV-2-associated. Using the MIRA data, every spike-specific TCR was mapped to the spike region that the TCR reacted to and assigned to either a CD4 or a CD8 class. Log10-transformed breadth and depth values were compared by one-way ANOVA with Sidak's multiple comparisons tests. TCRdb re-hosts the immuneACCESS table, in-frame sequences only. Its copies lack some clones; in the studies checked, an unresolved V gene accounts for under half of them, and the cause for the rest is not known. The D gene and trimming were derived from the DNA, and the V and J assignments and clone size from that table. For this sample there are about 55,000 clones; roughly 84% appear just once. The ten largest account for roughly 27% of the sample.

The germline V gene provides CDR1 MNHEY and CDR2 SVGAGI. Trimming takes 0 bases from V and 5 bases from J, and the germline ends sit 5 bases apart. The CDR3, from cysteine to phenylalanine, totals 13 residues. Of all the DNA, just the CDR3 is kept, 39 bases in frame from base 1. The time point label here, explained by the study, means: baseline before first vaccination. Samples from vaccinated people were obtained from the UK trials COV001 and COV002, which included a single-blind randomized controlled phase 2/3 trial of AZD1222 (ChAdOx1 nCoV-19) in healthy adults. For TCRbeta chain sequencing, PBMC samples were collected from trial participants at day 0 and at day 28 after the second dose.

The TCR comes from an adult in good health. The sequenced sample was peripheral blood, obtained on day 0 of AZD1222 vaccination. The chain links TRBV6-5 with TRBJ2-1; no D segment can be confidently identified. The nucleotide sequence is given as TGTGCCAGCAGTTACTCGCGGAACAATGAGCAGTTCTTC. Translated, this is CASSYSRNNEQFF.